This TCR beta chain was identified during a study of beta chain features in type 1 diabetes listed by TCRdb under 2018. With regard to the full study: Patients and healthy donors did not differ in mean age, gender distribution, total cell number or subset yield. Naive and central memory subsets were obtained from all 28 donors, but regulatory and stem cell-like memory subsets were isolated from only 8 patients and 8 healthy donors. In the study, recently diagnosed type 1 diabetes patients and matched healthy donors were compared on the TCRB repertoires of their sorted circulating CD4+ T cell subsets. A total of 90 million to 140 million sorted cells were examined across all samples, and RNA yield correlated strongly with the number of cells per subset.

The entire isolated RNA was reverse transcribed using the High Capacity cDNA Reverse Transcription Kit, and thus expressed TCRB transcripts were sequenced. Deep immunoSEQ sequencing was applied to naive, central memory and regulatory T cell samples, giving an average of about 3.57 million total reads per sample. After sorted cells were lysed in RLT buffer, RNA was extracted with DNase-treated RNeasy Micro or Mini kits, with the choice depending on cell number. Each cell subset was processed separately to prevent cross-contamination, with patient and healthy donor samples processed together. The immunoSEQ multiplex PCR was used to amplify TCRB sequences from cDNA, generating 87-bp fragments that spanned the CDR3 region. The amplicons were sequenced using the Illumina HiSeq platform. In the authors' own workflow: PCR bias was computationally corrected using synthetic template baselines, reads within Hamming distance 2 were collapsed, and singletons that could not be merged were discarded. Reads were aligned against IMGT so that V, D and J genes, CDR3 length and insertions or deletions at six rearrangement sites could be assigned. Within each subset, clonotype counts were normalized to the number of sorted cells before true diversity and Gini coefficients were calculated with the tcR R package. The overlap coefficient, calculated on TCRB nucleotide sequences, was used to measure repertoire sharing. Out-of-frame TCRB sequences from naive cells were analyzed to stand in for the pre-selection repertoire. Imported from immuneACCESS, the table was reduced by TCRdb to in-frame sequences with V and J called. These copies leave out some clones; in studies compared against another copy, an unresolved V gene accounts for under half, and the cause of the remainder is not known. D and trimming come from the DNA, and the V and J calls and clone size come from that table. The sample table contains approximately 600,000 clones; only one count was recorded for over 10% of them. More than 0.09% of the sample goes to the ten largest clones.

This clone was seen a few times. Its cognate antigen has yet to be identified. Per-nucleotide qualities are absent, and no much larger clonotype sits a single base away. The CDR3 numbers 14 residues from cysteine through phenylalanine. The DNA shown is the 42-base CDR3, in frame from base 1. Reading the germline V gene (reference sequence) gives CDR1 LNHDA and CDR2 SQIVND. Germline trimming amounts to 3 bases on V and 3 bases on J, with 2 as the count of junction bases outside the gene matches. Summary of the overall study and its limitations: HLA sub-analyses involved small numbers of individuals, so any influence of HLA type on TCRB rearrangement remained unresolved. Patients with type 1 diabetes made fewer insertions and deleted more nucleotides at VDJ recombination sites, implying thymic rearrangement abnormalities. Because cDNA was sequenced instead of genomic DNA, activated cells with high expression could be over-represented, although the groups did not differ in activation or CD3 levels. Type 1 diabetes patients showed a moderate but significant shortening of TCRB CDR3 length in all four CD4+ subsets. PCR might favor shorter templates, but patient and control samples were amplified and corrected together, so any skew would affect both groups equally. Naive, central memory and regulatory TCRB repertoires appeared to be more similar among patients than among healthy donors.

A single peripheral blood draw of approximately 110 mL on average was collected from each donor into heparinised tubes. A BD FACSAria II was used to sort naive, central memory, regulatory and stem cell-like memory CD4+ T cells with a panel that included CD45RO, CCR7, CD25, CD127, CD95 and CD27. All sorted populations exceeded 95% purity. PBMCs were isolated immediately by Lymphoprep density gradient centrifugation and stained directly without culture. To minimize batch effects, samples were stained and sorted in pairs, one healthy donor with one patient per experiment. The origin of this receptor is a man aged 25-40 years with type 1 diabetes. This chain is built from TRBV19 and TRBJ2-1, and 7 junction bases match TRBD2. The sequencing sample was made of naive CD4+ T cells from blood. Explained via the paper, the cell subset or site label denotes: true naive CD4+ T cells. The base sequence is TGTGCCAGTAGTATCCGCGGGGGCTACAATGAGCAGTTCTTC. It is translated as CASSIRGGYNEQFF. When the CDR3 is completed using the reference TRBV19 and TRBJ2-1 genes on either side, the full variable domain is DGGITQSPKYLFRKEGQNVTLSCEQNLNHDAMYWYRQDPGQGLRLIYYSQIVNDFQKGDIAEGYSVSREKKESFPLTVTSAQKNPTAFYLCASSIRGGYNEQFFGPGTRLTVL.